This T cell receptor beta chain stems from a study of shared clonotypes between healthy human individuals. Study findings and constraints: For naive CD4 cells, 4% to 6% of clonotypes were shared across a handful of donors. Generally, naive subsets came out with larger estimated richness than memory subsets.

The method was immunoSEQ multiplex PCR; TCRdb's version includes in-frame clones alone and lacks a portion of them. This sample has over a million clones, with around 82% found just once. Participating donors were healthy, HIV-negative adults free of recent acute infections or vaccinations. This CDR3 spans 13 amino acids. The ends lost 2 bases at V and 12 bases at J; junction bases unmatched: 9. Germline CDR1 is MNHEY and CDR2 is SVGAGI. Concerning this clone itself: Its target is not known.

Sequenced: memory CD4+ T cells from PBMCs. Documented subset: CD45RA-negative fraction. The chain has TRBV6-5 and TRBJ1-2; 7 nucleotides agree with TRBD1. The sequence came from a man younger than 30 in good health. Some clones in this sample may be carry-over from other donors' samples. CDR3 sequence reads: CASSYRVQGPHTF. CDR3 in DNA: TGTGCCAGCAGTTACCGTGTACAGGGGCCCCACACCTTC.